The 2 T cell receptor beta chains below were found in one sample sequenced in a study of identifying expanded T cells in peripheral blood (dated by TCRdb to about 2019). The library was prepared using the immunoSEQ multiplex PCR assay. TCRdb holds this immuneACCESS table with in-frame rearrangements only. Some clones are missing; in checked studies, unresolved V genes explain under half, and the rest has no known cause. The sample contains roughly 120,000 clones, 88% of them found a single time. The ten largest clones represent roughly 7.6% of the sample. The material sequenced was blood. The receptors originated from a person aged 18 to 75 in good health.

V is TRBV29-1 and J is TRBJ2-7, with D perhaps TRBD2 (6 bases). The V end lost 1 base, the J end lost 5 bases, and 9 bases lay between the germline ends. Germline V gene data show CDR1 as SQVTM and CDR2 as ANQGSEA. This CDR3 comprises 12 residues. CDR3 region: CSVEGGGDEQYF. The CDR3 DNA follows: TGCAGCGTTGAAGGCGGAGGGGACGAGCAGTACTTC.

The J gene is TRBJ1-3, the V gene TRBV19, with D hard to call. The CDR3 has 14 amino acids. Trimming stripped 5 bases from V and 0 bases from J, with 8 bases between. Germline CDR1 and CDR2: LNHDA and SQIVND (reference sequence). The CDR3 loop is CASSFGSSGNTIYF. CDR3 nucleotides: TGTGCCAGTAGTTTCGGGAGCTCTGGAAACACCATATATTTT.